The rows below give T cell receptor beta chains drawn from one sample of a study of cytomegalovirus exposure and HLA in healthy donors. Libraries were prepared by immunoSEQ multiplex PCR; TCRdb keeps only in-frame clonotypes and omits some of them. This sample has around 160,000 clones, with around 82% found just once. The specimen sequenced was PBMCs. The receptors were sampled from a man aged 25-45 years in good health and CMV-seropositive. CDR3s include the opening cysteine and the closing phenylalanine or tryptophan. D genes are given only for firm matches. The size of a clone is reported for some rows only, either as once, few or many, or as a class for expanded clones.

>.|TRBV11-3|TRBJ1-1|TRBD1
CASSSGTAGRDTEAFF
TGTGCCAGCAGCTCCGGGACAGCTGGCCGGGACACTGAAGCTTTCTTT
>.|TRBV23-1|TRBJ2-5|TRBD2
CASSYTASSGRDQETQYF
TGCGCCAGCAGCTACACGGCCTCTAGCGGGAGGGATCAAGAGACCCAGTACTTC
>.|TRBV30|TRBJ1-2|TRBD1
CAWSEQGDIYGYTF
TGTGCCTGGAGTGAACAGGGGGATATCTATGGCTACACCTTC
>.|TRBV9|TRBJ1-6|.
CASSFAPGGRANSPLHF
TGTGCCAGCAGTTTTGCCCCGGGGGGCAGGGCTAATTCACCCCTCCACTTT
>.|TRBV5-1|TRBJ1-2|TRBD1
CASSSGQGLGEGYTF
TGCGCCAGCAGCTCGGGACAGGGGCTTGGTGAAGGCTACACCTTC
>.|TRBV28|TRBJ2-7|TRBD1
CASSRTGGVRDEQYF
TGTGCCAGCAGCCGGACAGGGGGCGTTCGTGACGAGCAGTACTTC
>.|TRBV9|TRBJ2-1|.
CASSFYDSNYYNEQFF
TGTGCCAGCAGCTTCTACGACAGTAATTACTACAATGAGCAGTTCTTC
>.|TRBV29-1|TRBJ2-2|TRBD1
CSGGGQGITGELFF
TGCAGCGGCGGGGGACAGGGGATCACCGGGGAGCTGTTTTTT
>.|TRBV28|TRBJ1-2|TRBD1
CASSLGQGIYGYTF
TGTGCCAGCAGTTTGGGACAGGGGATCTATGGCTACACCTTC
>.|TRBV4-2|TRBJ2-1|TRBD1
CASSVTGGGYNEQFF
TGTGCCAGCAGCGTGACAGGGGGCGGCTACAATGAGCAGTTCTTC
>.|TRBV11-2|TRBJ1-4|.
CASSLGDSRNEKLFF
TGTGCCAGCAGCTTAGGCGACAGCCGTAATGAAAAACTGTTTTTT
>.|TRBV11-1|TRBJ1-1|.
CASSLADTGNTEAFF
TGTGCCAGCAGCTTAGCGGACACGGGCAACACTGAAGCTTTCTTT
>.|TRBV6-1|TRBJ1-1|TRBD1
CASSQTGVGTEAFF
TGTGCCAGCAGCCAGACAGGGGTGGGCACTGAAGCTTTCTTT
>.|TRBV27|TRBJ2-3|.
CASSLGGASTDTQYF
TGTGCCAGCAGCCTGGGGGGGGCAAGCACAGATACGCAGTATTTT
>.|TRBV5-1|TRBJ1-4|.
CASSLGQDNEKLFF
TGCGCCAGCAGCTTGGGCCAGGATAATGAAAAACTGTTTTTT
>few|TRBV5-1|TRBJ1-1|.
CASSFAGVNTEAFF
TGCGCCAGCAGCTTTGCAGGGGTGAACACTGAAGCTTTCTTT
>.|TRBV6-5|TRBJ2-7|TRBD2
CASSYRLAGGPYEQYF
TGTGCCAGCAGTTATCGTCTAGCGGGAGGCCCCTACGAGCAGTACTTC
>.|TRBV15|TRBJ2-2|.
CATSSRTLNTGELFF
TGTGCCACCAGCAGTAGGACACTCAACACCGGGGAGCTGTTTTTT
>.|TRBV6-5|TRBJ1-5|.
CASTLSDSSNQPQHF
TGTGCCAGCACCTTAAGTGACAGTAGCAATCAGCCCCAGCATTTT
>.|TRBV5-6|TRBJ1-6|TRBD1
CASSSGTVNSPLHF
TGTGCCAGCAGCTCGGGGACAGTGAATTCACCCCTCCACTTT
>.|TRBV7-2|TRBJ2-7|TRBD2
CASSPWTSGGTYEQYF
TGTGCCAGCAGCCCCTGGACTAGCGGGGGGACCTACGAGCAGTACTTC
>.|TRBV5-6|TRBJ1-1|.
CASSSGGGAFF
TGTGCCAGCAGCTCTGGAGGAGGGGCTTTCTTT
>.|TRBV2|TRBJ2-7|.
CARGGRGRPYEQYF
TGTGCCAGGGGGGGTAGGGGGCGTCCCTACGAGCAGTACTTC
>few|TRBV4-3|TRBJ2-1|TRBD2
CASSHALSGTSIPNEQFF
TGCGCCAGCAGCCATGCTTTATCCGGGACTAGCATCCCCAATGAGCAGTTCTTC
>.|TRBV19|TRBJ1-6|TRBD1
CASRSTGTVYNSPLHF
TGTGCCAGTAGGTCTACCGGGACAGTCTATAATTCACCCCTCCACTTT
>once|TRBV18|TRBJ2-7|TRBD1
CASSRGQGAYEQYF
TGTGCCAGCTCACGGGGACAGGGAGCCTACGAGCAGTACTTC
>.|TRBV10-1|TRBJ2-3|TRBD1
CASRDPGQQIPLDTQYF
TGCGCCAGCAGAGACCCGGGACAGCAAATACCGTTAGATACGCAGTATTTT
>.|TRBV6-5|TRBJ2-7|TRBD2
CASSIRDSGRGEQYF
TGTGCCAGCAGTATACGGGATAGCGGGAGGGGCGAGCAGTACTTC
>once|TRBV13|TRBJ2-7|.
CASSLGADSYEQYF
TGTGCCAGCAGCTTAGGGGCGGACTCCTACGAGCAGTACTTC
>.|TRBV9|TRBJ1-2|TRBD1
CASSIRTGKVDGYTF
TGTGCCAGCAGCATCCGGACAGGGAAGGTGGATGGCTACACCTTC
>.|TRBV5-1|TRBJ2-7|.
CASSQPGFYEQYF
TGCGCCAGCAGCCAACCGGGGTTCTACGAGCAGTACTTC
>.|TRBV18|TRBJ2-7|TRBD1
CASSRTGSNYEQYF
TGTGCCAGCTCACGGACAGGGTCCAACTACGAGCAGTACTTC
>once|TRBV6-5|TRBJ1-1|.
CASSYSYEGKAFF
TGTGCCAGCAGTTACTCGTACGAGGGAAAAGCTTTCTTT
>.|TRBV7-9|TRBJ2-7|TRBD2
CASSPWASGSHEQYF
TGTGCCAGCAGCCCGTGGGCTAGCGGGAGCCACGAGCAGTACTTC
>.|TRBV4-1|TRBJ2-1|.
CASSQDLGQPLFF
TGCGCCAGCAGCCAAGATCTCGGACAACCCCTATTCTTC
>.|TRBV5-1|TRBJ2-3|.
CASSLATDTQYF
TGCGCCAGCAGCTTGGCTACAGATACGCAGTATTTT
>.|TRBV7-2|TRBJ2-5|.
CASSLGPSQYF
TGTGCCAGCAGCTTAGGGCCGTCCCAGTACTTC
>.|TRBV5-1|TRBJ2-1|TRBD2
CASSSSSGLAYNEQFF
TGCGCCAGCAGCTCCTCTAGCGGTTTAGCCTACAATGAGCAGTTCTTC
>.|TRBV7-2|TRBJ2-7|TRBD2
CASSPPLGLAGGQAAEQYF
TGTGCCAGCAGCCCCCCCCTGGGACTAGCGGGGGGTCAAGCTGCCGAGCAGTACTTC
>.|TRBV5-1|TRBJ2-1|TRBD1
CASSSGQGEIYNEQFF
TGCGCCAGCAGCAGTGGACAGGGTGAGATTTACAATGAGCAGTTCTTC
>.|TRBV15|TRBJ2-6|TRBD2
CATSTGRGGANVLTF
TGTGCCACCAGCACAGGGAGGGGTGGGGCCAACGTCCTGACTTTC
>.|TRBV27|TRBJ1-5|.
CASSSRRSQPQHF
TGTGCCAGCAGTTCCAGGCGTTCTCAGCCCCAGCATTTT
>once|TRBV5-1|TRBJ1-2|.
CASSLSGPRGYTF
TGCGCCAGCAGCCTGAGTGGGCCTCGGGGCTACACCTTC
>.|TRBV28|TRBJ2-7|.
CASSVGGRSYEQYF
TGTGCCAGCAGTGTGGGGGGTAGATCCTACGAGCAGTACTTC
>few|TRBV10-3|TRBJ1-2|.
CAISETPGDYGYTF
TGTGCCATCAGTGAGACCCCAGGGGACTATGGCTACACCTTC
>.|TRBV10-3|TRBJ2-2|TRBD2
CAINNLAGGTGELFF
TGTGCCATCAACAACCTAGCGGGAGGCACCGGGGAGCTGTTTTTT